Listed below are T cell receptor beta chains from one sample, sequenced in a study of blood T cells in healthy people across ages. TCRdb ran MiXCR on the 5' RACE reads and lists one entry per CDR3 protein. Here the sample spans approximately 900,000 distinct CDR3 sequences, roughly 48% being singletons. Sequenced: blood. The receptors come from a man between 25 and 39 years old in good health. Both conserved end residues are part of each CDR3. A D gene is named only where the DNA matches it firmly. Size is omitted from some rows. Given values are once, few, many or a class for expanded clones.

j_call v_call clone_size d_call cdr3_nt cdr3_aa
TRBJ2-1 TRBV14 - - TGTGCCAGCAGTCAAGTAGGGAGCGGAAGTGAGCAGTTCTTC CASSQVGSGSEQFF
TRBJ2-7 TRBV27 - - TGTGCCAGCAGATACAGGGAAGAGCAGTACTTC CASRYREEQYF
TRBJ2-6 TRBV18 - - TGTGCCAGCTCCGCCAACCGGGCCCTCTCTGGGGCCAACGTCCTGACTTTC CASSANRALSGANVLTF
TRBJ2-7 TRBV6-5 few TRBD1 TGTGCCAGCAGGCGCGGGACAGGAACCTACGAGCAGTACTTC CASRRGTGTYEQYF
TRBJ1-6 TRBV5-4 - - TGTGCCAGCACCACCGGAGGCAGGGGAGTTAATTCACCCCTCCACTTT CASTTGGRGVNSPLHF
TRBJ2-7 TRBV20-1 - TRBD2 TGCAGTGCTACTGGACTAGGCGGCTCCGAGCAGTACTTC CSATGLGGSEQYF
TRBJ2-5 TRBV20-1 many TRBD2 TGCAGTCCTGCACTAGCGGGGTCAGAGACCCAGTACTTC CSPALAGSETQYF
TRBJ2-2 TRBV29-1 few - TGCAGCGCTCGTGCCACCGGGGAGCTGTTTTTT CSARATGELFF
TRBJ2-3 TRBV29-1 - - TGCAGCGTAAGAACGACCACAGATACGCAGTATTTT CSVRTTTDTQYF
TRBJ2-1 TRBV5-1 - - TGCGCCAGCAGCCAGGAGGGCCCTTACAATGAGCAGTTCTTC CASSQEGPYNEQFF
TRBJ1-2 TRBV3-1 few TRBD1 TGTGCCAGCAGCCAAGGCGGTACAGGGGCCGCCTCGGGTGGCTACACCTTC CASSQGGTGAASGGYTF
TRBJ2-5 TRBV4-2 - - TGTGCCAGCAGCCAAGGTCGGAACGGGGATGTGGAGACCCAGTACTTC CASSQGRNGDVETQYF
TRBJ2-1 TRBV4-2 - TRBD2 TGTGCCAGCAGCCAAGAGGGGACTAGCGGTAACAATGAGCAGTTCTTC CASSQEGTSGNNEQFF
TRBJ2-1 TRBV2 - - TGTGCCAGCAAATTAAGCGGCCGAAGCTCCTACAATGAGCAGTTCTTC CASKLSGRSSYNEQFF
TRBJ2-3 TRBV3-1 - TRBD2 TGTGCCAGCAGCCAAGATAGCGGGGGGACGGCTGTGTATTTT CASSQDSGGTAVYF
TRBJ2-5 TRBV10-3 few TRBD2 TGTGCCATCGGGACTAGCGAGACCCAGTACTTC CAIGTSETQYF
TRBJ2-7 TRBV7-8 few - TGTGCCAGCAGCTTCGCGCGGGTACCGAGCTCCTACGAGCAGTACTTC CASSFARVPSSYEQYF
TRBJ2-3 TRBV7-3 many TRBD2 TGTGCCAGCAGTAGCGGGGGTAGCACAGATACGCAGTATTTT CASSSGGSTDTQYF
TRBJ2-5 TRBV5-1 few - TGCGCCAGCAGCGTGTCGGGGACACCCCAAGAGACCCAGTACTTC CASSVSGTPQETQYF
TRBJ1-2 TRBV12-3/TRBV12-4 - - TGCGCCAGCAGTTTGAGTGGGGCCCCGGATGGCTACACCTTC CASSLSGAPDGYTF
TRBJ1-4 TRBV7-2 once TRBD1 TGTGCCAGCACCCAAGGGGGCGGGGGTTACGAAAAACTGTTTTTT CASTQGGGGYEKLFF
TRBJ1-2 TRBV12-3/TRBV12-4 - - TGTGCCAGCAGTTTTGGAAGGGGTGGCTACACCTTC CASSFGRGGYTF
TRBJ1-4 TRBV5-1 once TRBD1 TGCGCCAGCAGCCTGAACACAGGGGGGGATGAAAAACTGTTTTTT CASSLNTGGDEKLFF
TRBJ2-7 TRBV7-2 - TRBD1 TGTGCCAGCAGCACGACAGGGGTACTTTACAATGAGCAGTACTTC CASSTTGVLYNEQYF
TRBJ2-5 TRBV25-1 - TRBD1 TGTGCCAGCAGTGAAAAGCAGGGGGCAAAGGAGACCCAGTACTTC CASSEKQGAKETQYF
TRBJ2-1 TRBV10-3 few - TGTGCCATCAGCCCCAGGGAAGATTCCGGTGAGCAGTTCTTC CAISPREDSGEQFF
TRBJ2-7 TRBV6-5 - - TGTGCCAGCAGTTACTCGAGGGAAAGAGGAATCAACGAGCAGTACTTC CASSYSRERGINEQYF
TRBJ1-1 TRBV28 - - TGTGCCAGCAGTTTAGAGATAGAATTGAACACTGAAGCTTTCTTT CASSLEIELNTEAFF
TRBJ2-3 TRBV20-1 - TRBD2 TGCAGTGCTTGGACTAGCGGGGGAAGCACAGATACGCAGTATTTT CSAWTSGGSTDTQYF
TRBJ2-1 TRBV20-1 - - TGCAGTGCCCCTTTGGTAGGGGAGCAGTTCTTC CSAPLVGEQFF
TRBJ2-2 TRBV12-3/TRBV12-4 - - TGTGCCAGCAGGCTCGGGGACACCGGGGAGCTGTTTTTT CASRLGDTGELFF
TRBJ1-2 TRBV7-2 few TRBD1 TGTGCCAGCAGCATGGACAGGCCCTATGGCTACACCTTC CASSMDRPYGYTF
TRBJ2-3 TRBV6-2/TRBV6-3 few - TGTGCCAGCAGTTACTCGGGAGGGGGCCGCACAGATACGCAGTATTTT CASSYSGGGRTDTQYF
TRBJ1-1 TRBV4-1 - - TGCGCCAGCAGCCCCTTAGCTAGTCATTTGAACACTGAAGCTTTCTTT CASSPLASHLNTEAFF
TRBJ1-1 TRBV20-1 - - TGCAGTGCCCCGGACAGAGTGAACACTGAAGCTTTCTTT CSAPDRVNTEAFF
TRBJ2-1 TRBV9 few - TGTGCCAGCAGCGCCGCATGGGGCAATGAGCAGTTCTTC CASSAAWGNEQFF
TRBJ2-7 TRBV5-1 few - TGCGCCAGCAGCTCTTACAGGGAAGGCGAGCAGTACTTC CASSSYREGEQYF
TRBJ1-1 TRBV12-3/TRBV12-4 - TRBD1 TGTGCCAGCAACCGCGGGACAGGGGGCTGCGAGGTTGGCACTGAAGCTTTCTTT CASNRGTGGCEVGTEAFF
TRBJ2-3 TRBV4-1 few TRBD2 TGCGCCAGCAGCCAAGATGAGGCTAGCGGGGAAACGCAGTATTTT CASSQDEASGETQYF
TRBJ2-7 TRBV7-2 - TRBD1 TGTGCCAGCAGATTAGGCGCCGACAGGGCCTACGAGCAGTACTTC CASRLGADRAYEQYF
TRBJ1-6 TRBV20-1 - TRBD1 TGCAGTGCTAGAGGTCCGGGACAGGGGCATTCACCCCTCCACTTT CSARGPGQGHSPLHF
TRBJ1-6 TRBV28 - - TGTGCCAGCCAGAATGTGGATTCACCCCTCCACTTT CASQNVDSPLHF
TRBJ2-3 TRBV4-3 - TRBD1 TGCGCCAGCAGCCAGGCAGGGGGCGCGGGCACAGATACGCAGTATTTT CASSQAGGAGTDTQYF
TRBJ1-2 TRBV7-2 - - TGTGCCAGCAGCTTATACGGCAGTAACTATGGCTACACCTTC CASSLYGSNYGYTF
TRBJ2-2 TRBV4-1 - - TGCGCCAGCAGCCAAGATCCTACGTCCACCGGGGAGCTGTTTTTT CASSQDPTSTGELFF
TRBJ2-1 TRBV4-1 few TRBD1 TGCGCCAGCAGCCGGGAGACAGGGAGCTCCTACAATGAGCAGTTCTTC CASSRETGSSYNEQFF
TRBJ2-1 TRBV20-1 - - TGCAGTGCCTCAGACAGGCTCTCGGCCAGCGGGGACAATGAGCAGTTCTTC CSASDRLSASGDNEQFF